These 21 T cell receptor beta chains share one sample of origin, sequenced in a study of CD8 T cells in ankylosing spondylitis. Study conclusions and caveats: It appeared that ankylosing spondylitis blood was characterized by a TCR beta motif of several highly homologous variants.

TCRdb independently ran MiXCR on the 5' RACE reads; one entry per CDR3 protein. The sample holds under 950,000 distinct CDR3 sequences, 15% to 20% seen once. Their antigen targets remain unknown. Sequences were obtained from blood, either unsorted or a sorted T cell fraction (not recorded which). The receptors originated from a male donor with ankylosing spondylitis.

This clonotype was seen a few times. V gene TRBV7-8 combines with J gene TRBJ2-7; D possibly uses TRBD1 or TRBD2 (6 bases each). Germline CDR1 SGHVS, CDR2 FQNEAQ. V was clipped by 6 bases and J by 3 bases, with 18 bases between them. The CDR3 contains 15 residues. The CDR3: CASSLKGGNLYEQYF. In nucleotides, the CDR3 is TGTGCCAGCAGTCTTAAAGGGGGGAACCTCTACGAGCAGTACTTC.

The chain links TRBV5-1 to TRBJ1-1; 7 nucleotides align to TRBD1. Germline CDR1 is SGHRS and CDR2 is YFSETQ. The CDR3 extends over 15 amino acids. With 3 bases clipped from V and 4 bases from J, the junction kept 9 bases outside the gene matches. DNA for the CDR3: TGCGCCAGCAGCTGGGGAGACAGGGCGATCACTGAAGCTTTCTTT. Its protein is CASSWGDRAITEAFF.

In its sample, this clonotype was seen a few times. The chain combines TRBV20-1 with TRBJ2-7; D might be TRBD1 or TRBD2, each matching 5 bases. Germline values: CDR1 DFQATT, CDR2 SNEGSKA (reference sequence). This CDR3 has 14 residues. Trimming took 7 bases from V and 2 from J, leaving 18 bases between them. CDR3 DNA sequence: TGCAGTGTCAAGGTGGGGACGCCCACCTACGAGCAGTACTTC. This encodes CSVKVGTPTYEQYF.

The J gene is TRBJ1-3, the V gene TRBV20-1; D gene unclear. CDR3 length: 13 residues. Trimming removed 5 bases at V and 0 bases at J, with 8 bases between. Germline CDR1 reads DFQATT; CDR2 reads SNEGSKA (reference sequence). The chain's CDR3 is CSAPIDSGNTIYF. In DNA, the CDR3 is TGCAGTGCTCCGATAGACTCTGGAAACACCATATATTTT.

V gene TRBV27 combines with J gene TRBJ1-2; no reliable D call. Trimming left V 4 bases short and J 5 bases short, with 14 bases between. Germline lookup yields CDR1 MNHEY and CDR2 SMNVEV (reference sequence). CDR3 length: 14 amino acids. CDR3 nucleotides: TGTGCCAGCAGTTCAATCGCCGGGAGGTATGGCTACACCTTC. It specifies CASSSIAGRYGYTF.

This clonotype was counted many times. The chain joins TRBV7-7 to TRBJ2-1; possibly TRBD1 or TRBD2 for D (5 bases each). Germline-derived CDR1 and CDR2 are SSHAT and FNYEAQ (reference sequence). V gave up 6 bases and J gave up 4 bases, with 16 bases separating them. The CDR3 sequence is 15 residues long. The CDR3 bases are TGTGCCAGCAGTCCCGGGGCCACCTCATACAATGAGCAGTTCTTC. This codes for CASSPGATSYNEQFF. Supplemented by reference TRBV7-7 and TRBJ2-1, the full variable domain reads GAGVSQSPRYKVTKRGQDVTLRCDPISSHATLYWYQQALGQGPEFLTYFNYEAQPDKSGLPSDRFSAERPEGSISTLTIQRTEQRDSAMYRCASSPGATSYNEQFFGPGTRLTVL.

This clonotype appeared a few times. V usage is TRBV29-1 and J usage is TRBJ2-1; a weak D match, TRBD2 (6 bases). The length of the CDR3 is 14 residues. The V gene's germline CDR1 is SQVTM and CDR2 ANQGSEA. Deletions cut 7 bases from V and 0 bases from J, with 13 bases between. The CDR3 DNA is TGCAGCGCCGGGGCGGGGAGCTCCTACAATGAGCAGTTCTTC. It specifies CSAGAGSSYNEQFF.

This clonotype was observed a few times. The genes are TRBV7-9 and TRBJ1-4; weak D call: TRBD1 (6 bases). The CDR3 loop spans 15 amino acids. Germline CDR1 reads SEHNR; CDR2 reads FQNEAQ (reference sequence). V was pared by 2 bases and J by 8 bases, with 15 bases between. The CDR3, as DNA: TGTGCCAGCAGCTTACCAGGGGCATACGAGGAAAAACTGTTTTTT. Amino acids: CASSLPGAYEEKLFF. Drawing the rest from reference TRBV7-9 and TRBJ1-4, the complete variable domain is DTGVSQNPRHKITKRGQNVTFRCDPISEHNRLYWYRQTLGQGPEFLTYFQNEAQLEKSRLLSDRFSAERPKGSFSTLEIQRTEQGDSAMYLCASSLPGAYEEKLFFGSGTQLSVL.

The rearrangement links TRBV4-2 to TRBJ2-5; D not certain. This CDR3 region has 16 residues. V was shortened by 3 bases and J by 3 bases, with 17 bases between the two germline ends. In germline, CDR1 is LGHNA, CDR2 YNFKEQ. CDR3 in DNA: TGTGCCAGCAGCCAGGCCCCTTCAGCAGGAAAAGAGACCCAGTACTTC. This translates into CASSQAPSAGKETQYF.

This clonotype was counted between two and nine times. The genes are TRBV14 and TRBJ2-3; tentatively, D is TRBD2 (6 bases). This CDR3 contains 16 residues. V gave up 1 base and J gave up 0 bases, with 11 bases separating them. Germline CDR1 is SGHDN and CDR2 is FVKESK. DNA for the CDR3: TGTGCCAGCAGCCAAGTGCTAGCGACTAGCACAGATACGCAGTATTTT. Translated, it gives CASSQVLATSTDTQYF.

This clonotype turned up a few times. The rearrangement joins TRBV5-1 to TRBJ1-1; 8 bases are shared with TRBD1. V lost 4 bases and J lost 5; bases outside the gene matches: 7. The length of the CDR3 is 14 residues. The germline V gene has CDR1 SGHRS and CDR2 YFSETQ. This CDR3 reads CASSMDREKTEAFF. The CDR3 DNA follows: TGCGCCAGCAGCATGGACAGGGAGAAGACTGAAGCTTTCTTT.

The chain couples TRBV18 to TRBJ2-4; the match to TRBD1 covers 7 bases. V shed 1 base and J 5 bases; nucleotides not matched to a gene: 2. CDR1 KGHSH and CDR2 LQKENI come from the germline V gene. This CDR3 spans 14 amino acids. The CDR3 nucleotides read TGTGCCAGCTCACCACGGGACAGAGAAAACATTCAGTACTTC. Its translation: CASSPRDRENIQYF.

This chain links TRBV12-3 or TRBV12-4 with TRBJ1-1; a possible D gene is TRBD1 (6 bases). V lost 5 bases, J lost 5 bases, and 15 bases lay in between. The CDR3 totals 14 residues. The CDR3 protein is CASSQQGSRTEAFF. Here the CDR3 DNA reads TGTGCCAGCAGTCAACAGGGATCTAGGACTGAAGCTTTCTTT.

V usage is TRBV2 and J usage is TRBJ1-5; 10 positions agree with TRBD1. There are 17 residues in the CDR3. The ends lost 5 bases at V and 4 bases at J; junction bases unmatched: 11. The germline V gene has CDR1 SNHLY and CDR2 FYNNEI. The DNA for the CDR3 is TGTGCCAGCAGTTTAGGCGCGGACAGGGGGGGGAATCAGCCCCAGCATTTT. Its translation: CASSLGADRGGNQPQHF. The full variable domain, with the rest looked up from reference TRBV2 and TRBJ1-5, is EPEVTQTPSHQVTQMGQEVILRCVPISNHLYFYWYRQILGQKVEFLVSFYNNEISEKSEIFDDQFSVERPDGSNFTLKIRSTKLEDSAMYFCASSLGADRGGNQPQHFGDGTRLSIL.

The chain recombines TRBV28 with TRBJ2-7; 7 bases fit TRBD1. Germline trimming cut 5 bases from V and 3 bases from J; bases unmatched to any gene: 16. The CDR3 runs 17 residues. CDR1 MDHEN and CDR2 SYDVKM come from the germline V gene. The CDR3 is CASSTWTGSILSYEQYF. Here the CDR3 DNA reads TGTGCCAGCAGTACCTGGACAGGATCGATATTAAGCTACGAGCAGTACTTC.

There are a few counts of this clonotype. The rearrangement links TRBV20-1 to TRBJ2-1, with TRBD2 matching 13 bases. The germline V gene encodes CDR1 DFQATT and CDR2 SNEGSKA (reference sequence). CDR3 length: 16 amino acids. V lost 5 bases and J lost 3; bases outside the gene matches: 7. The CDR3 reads CSAAGTSGANYNEQFF. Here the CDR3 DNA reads TGCAGTGCTGCCGGGACTAGCGGGGCCAACTACAATGAGCAGTTCTTC.

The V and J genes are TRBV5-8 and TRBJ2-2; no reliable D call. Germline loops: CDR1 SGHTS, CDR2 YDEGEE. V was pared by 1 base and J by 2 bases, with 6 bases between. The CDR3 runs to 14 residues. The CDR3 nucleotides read TGTGCCAGCAGCTTGTTCACAAACACCGGGGAGCTGTTTTTT. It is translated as CASSLFTNTGELFF.

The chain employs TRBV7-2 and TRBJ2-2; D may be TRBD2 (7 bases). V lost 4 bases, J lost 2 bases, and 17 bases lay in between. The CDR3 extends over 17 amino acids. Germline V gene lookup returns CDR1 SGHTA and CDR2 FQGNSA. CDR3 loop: CASSWGGQRRNTGELFF. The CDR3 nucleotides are TGTGCCAGCAGCTGGGGGGGCCAGCGGAGAAACACCGGGGAGCTGTTTTTT. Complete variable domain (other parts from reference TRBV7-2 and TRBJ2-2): GAGVSQSPSNKVTEKGKDVELRCDPISGHTALYWYRQSLGQGLEFLIYFQGNSAPDKSGLPSDRFSAERTGGSVSTLTIQRTQQEDSAVYLCASSWGGQRRNTGELFFGEGSRLTVL.

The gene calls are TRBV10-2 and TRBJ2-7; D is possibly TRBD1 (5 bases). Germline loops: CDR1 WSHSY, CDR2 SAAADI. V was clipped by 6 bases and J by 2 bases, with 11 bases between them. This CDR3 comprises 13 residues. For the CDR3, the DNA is TGCGCCAGCAGAACGACAGTGGCCTACGAGCAGTACTTC. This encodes CASRTTVAYEQYF.

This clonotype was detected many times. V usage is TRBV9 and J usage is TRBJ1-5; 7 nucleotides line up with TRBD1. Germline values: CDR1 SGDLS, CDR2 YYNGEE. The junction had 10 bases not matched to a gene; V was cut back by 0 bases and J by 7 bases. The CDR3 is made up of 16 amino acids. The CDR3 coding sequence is TGTGCCAGCAGCGTAGTAGCTTCGACAGGGTTGCAGCCCCAGCATTTT. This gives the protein CASSVVASTGLQPQHF.

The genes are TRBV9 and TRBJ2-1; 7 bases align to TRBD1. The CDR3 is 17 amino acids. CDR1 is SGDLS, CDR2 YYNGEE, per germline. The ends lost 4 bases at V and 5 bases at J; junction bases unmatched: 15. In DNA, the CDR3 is TGTGCCAGCAGCACAAGTTACAGGGGTCCGGGAAACAATGAGCAGTTCTTC. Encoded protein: CASSTSYRGPGNNEQFF. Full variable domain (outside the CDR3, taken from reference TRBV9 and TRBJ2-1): DSGVTQTPKHLITATGQRVTLRCSPRSGDLSVYWYQQSLDQGLQFLIQYYNGEERAKGNILERFSAQQFPDLHSELNLSSLELGDSALYFCASSTSYRGPGNNEQFFGPGTRLTVL.